This T cell receptor beta chain was found in a study of T cells in Graves' hyperthyroidism and ophthalmopathy. Exclusion criteria comprised uncontrolled infection, other autoimmune disease, pregnancy or lactation. There were TCR beta CDR3 regions amplified from RNA transcripts. The study used the HTBI primer set for a first-round RT-PCR of the TCR CDR3. TCRdb re-derived calls from the multiplex PCR reads in MiXCR, one entry per CDR3 protein. The sample carries 400,000 or so distinct CDR3 sequences, roughly 14% recorded once. Study-wide points: With a median lead of around 6.7 months before onset, the model predicted ophthalmopathy.

As for this clonotype: The antigen remains unidentified. Sequence at one end of the junction differs from germline and may be a read error.

CDR3 size: 13 residues. The TCR originated in a woman in her thirties with Graves' ophthalmopathy. The material sequenced was blood. The chain joins TRBV12-3 or TRBV12-4 to TRBJ1-2; D remains unclear. This CDR3 reads CASRLDINYGYTF. The CDR3, as DNA: TGTGCCAGCAGATTAGACATAAACTATGGCTACACCTTC.